Below, 20 T cell receptor beta chains from the same sample are listed, as sequenced in a study of cytomegalovirus exposure and HLA in healthy donors. PCR amplification relied on 60 Vbeta primers (plus 13 Jbeta primers). Clones were sequenced by immunoSEQ multiplex PCR, and TCRdb holds only the in-frame ones, with some missing. The sample holds about 160,000 clones, around 76% seen once. The sequencing input was PBMCs. These receptors all stem from a girl between 10 and 17 years old in good health and CMV-seropositive.

The CDR3 spells CASSLGRDGFSYNEQFF. Here the CDR3 DNA reads TGTGCCAGCAGCTTAGGACGTGACGGGTTCTCCTACAATGAGCAGTTCTTC. The V and J genes are TRBV11-2 and TRBJ2-1; D is uncertain. CDR1 and CDR2 from the germline V gene are SGHAT and FQNNGV. This CDR3 has 17 amino acids. V lost 1 base and J 0 bases, leaving 13 bases between the germline ends.

This clone was counted a few times. J is TRBJ1-2 and V is TRBV9, with 8 nucleotides matching TRBD1. The germline CDR1 and CDR2 sequences are SGDLS and YYNGEE. The CDR3 is 15 amino acids. The trim removed 0 bases at V and 3 bases at J, leaving 4 bases unmatched. In DNA form, the CDR3 reads TGTGCCAGCAGCGTAGTGCAGGGGGCAGACTATGGCTACACCTTC. It encodes CASSVVQGADYGYTF.

V and J are TRBV4-3 and TRBJ2-3, with D maybe TRBD2 (5 bases). CDR1 and CDR2 (germline): LGHNA, YSLEER. This CDR3 is built from 16 residues. Deletions cut 0 bases from V and 1 base from J, with 11 bases between. CDR3 sequence: CASSQDRLARTDTQYF. The CDR3 region has the DNA TGCGCCAGCAGCCAAGATCGTCTAGCTCGCACAGATACGCAGTATTTT.

The table lists this clone with a few counts. Other DNA sequences of this sample code for an identical CDR3. The chain links TRBV27 to TRBJ2-7; 9 bases are a match to TRBD1. Germline values: CDR1 MNHEY, CDR2 SMNVEV (reference sequence). This CDR3 spans 14 amino acids. V gave up 3 bases and J gave up 3 bases; unmatched junction bases: 3. The CDR3 nucleotides read TGTGCCAGCAGTTTCCGGGACAGGGACTACGAGCAGTACTTC. Its translation is CASSFRDRDYEQYF.

This chain uses TRBV2 with TRBJ1-2; perhaps TRBD1 as D (6 bases). The CDR3 is 14 amino acids. The V and J ends lost 5 bases and 6 bases respectively, with 16 bases between them. CDR1 is SNHLY and CDR2 is FYNNEI in the germline V gene. The CDR3 DNA reads as TGTGCCAGCAGTTTGTACAGGGACCCAAATGGCTACACCTTC. Translation gives CASSLYRDPNGYTF.

The rearrangement uses TRBV20-1 and TRBJ2-7; possible D gene TRBD2, 5 bases. The germline V gene has CDR1 DFQATT and CDR2 SNEGSKA (reference sequence). The length of the CDR3 is 10 residues. Trimming stripped 3 bases from V and 6 bases from J, with 6 bases between. The CDR3 here is CSARRVEQYF. CDR3 coding DNA: TGCAGTGCTAGGAGGGTCGAGCAGTACTTC.

The chain has TRBV5-4 and TRBJ1-2; D gene uncertain. This CDR3 has 13 amino acids. Deletions cut 4 bases from V and 2 bases from J, with 9 bases between. CDR1 is SGHNT and CDR2 is YYREEE in the germline V gene (reference sequence). The CDR3 DNA reads as TGTGCCAGCAGCCCCGACGGGAACTATGGCTACACCTTC. This codes for CASSPDGNYGYTF.

The chain joins TRBV6-1 to TRBJ1-2; weak D call: TRBD1 (5 bases). This CDR3 is built from 12 residues. Germline CDR1 is MNHNS and CDR2 is SASEGT. V lost 5 bases, J lost 6 bases, and 10 bases lay in between. CDR3 nucleotides: TGTGCCAGCAGTTGGTCGGGGGATGGCTACACCTTC. Translation gives CASSWSGDGYTF.

The chain recombines TRBV18 with TRBJ2-7; 10 bases agree with TRBD2. V shed 0 bases, J shed 5 bases, and the junction held 7 bases outside the gene matches. The CDR3 has 16 residues. CDR1 is KGHSH and CDR2 is LQKENI in the germline V gene. The CDR3 is CASSPPKSGGAHEQYF. The CDR3 DNA is TGTGCCAGCTCACCACCTAAAAGCGGGGGGGCCCACGAGCAGTACTTC.

The chain has TRBV9 and TRBJ2-1; 10 nucleotides agree with TRBD1. The V gene's germline CDR1 is SGDLS and CDR2 YYNGEE. The CDR3 totals 14 residues. The trim removed 6 bases at V and 5 bases at J, leaving 5 bases unmatched. The CDR3 DNA follows: TGTGCCAGCACGGGACAGGGGAGGAACAATGAGCAGTTCTTC. Translation gives CASTGQGRNNEQFF.

As DNA, the CDR3 is TGTGCCAGCAGCGACACAGGGGCCTCTAACTATGGCTACACCTTC. Its translation is CASSDTGASNYGYTF. This chain links TRBV9 with TRBJ1-2, with 7 bases that match TRBD1. V lost 3 bases and J lost 0; bases outside the gene matches: 5. This CDR3 is 15 amino acids long. Germline values: CDR1 SGDLS, CDR2 YYNGEE.

Comments on this clone: Other DNA sequences within the sample encode an identical CDR3. The chain links TRBV28 to TRBJ1-1, with D maybe TRBD1 (5 bases). Germline CDR1 is MDHEN and CDR2 is SYDVKM. This CDR3 comprises 13 residues. Trimming removed 2 bases at V and 5 bases at J, with 9 bases between. CDR3 region: CASSLGRATEAFF. CDR3 DNA sequence: TGTGCCAGCAGTTTAGGCAGGGCTACTGAAGCTTTCTTT.

This chain connects TRBV7-2 to TRBJ1-1; D gene ambiguous. Germline assignment: CDR1 SGHTA and CDR2 FQGNSA. This CDR3 has 15 amino acids. Trimming took 0 bases from V and 3 from J, leaving 11 bases between them. CDR3 residues: CASSLAPLRDTEAFF. For the CDR3, the DNA is TGTGCCAGCAGCTTAGCGCCCCTACGGGACACTGAAGCTTTCTTT.

The chain links TRBV2 to TRBJ1-4; D is perhaps TRBD1 (6 bases). CDR3 length: 14 residues. CDR1 SNHLY and CDR2 FYNNEI come from the germline V gene. V lost 0 bases and J lost 8, with 10 bases in between. This CDR3 is CASSEAQGKEKLFF. The DNA for the CDR3 is TGTGCCAGCAGTGAAGCCCAGGGGAAGGAAAAACTGTTTTTT.

The chain is built from TRBV5-1 and TRBJ1-1; D call uncertain. Germline lookup yields CDR1 SGHRS and CDR2 YFSETQ. Trimming took 0 bases from V and 5 from J, leaving 8 bases between them. The CDR3 has 13 residues. CDR3 region: CASSLAWRTEAFF. The CDR3 bases are TGCGCCAGCAGCTTGGCCTGGCGGACTGAAGCTTTCTTT.

The rearrangement uses TRBV10-3 and TRBJ1-1; 8 positions agree with TRBD1. The CDR3 loop spans 14 amino acids. Germline V gives CDR1 ENHRY, CDR2 SYGVKD. With 2 bases clipped from V and 6 bases from J, the junction kept 5 bases outside the gene matches. CDR3 loop: CAISERTGLAEAFF. CDR3 in DNA: TGTGCCATCAGTGAGCGGACAGGGCTGGCTGAAGCTTTCTTT.

This chain uses TRBV30 with TRBJ2-7; maybe TRBD1 (7 bases). The V end lost 3 bases, the J end lost 1 base, and 16 bases lay between the germline ends. The CDR3 loop spans 15 amino acids. The germline V gene has CDR1 GTSNPN and CDR2 SVGIG (reference sequence). The CDR3 protein is CAWSLRQGLSYEQYF. The DNA of the CDR3 is TGTGCCTGGAGCCTTAGACAGGGACTTTCCTACGAGCAGTACTTC.

The rearrangement joins TRBV11-2 to TRBJ2-4; D remains unclear. The CDR3 totals 15 residues. With 5 bases removed from V and 7 bases from J, the gap between germline ends came to 18 bases. Germline V gives CDR1 SGHAT, CDR2 FQNNGV. For the CDR3, the DNA is TGTGCCAGCAGCCTAGGTGTGGGCCTGACGAACATTCAGTACTTC. Protein: CASSLGVGLTNIQYF.

The chain combines TRBV5-1 with TRBJ1-6, with no clear D. Germline V gene lookup returns CDR1 SGHRS and CDR2 YFSETQ. Trimming removed 0 bases from V and 4 bases from J, with 8 bases in between. There are 15 residues in the CDR3. CDR3 in amino acids: CASSLDPDYNSPLHF. DNA of the CDR3: TGCGCCAGCAGCTTGGATCCAGATTATAATTCACCCCTCCACTTT.

This rearrangement joins TRBV25-1 to TRBJ2-7; 8 positions agree with TRBD2. CDR3 length: 18 amino acids. V was clipped by 4 bases and J by 1 base; unmatched bases: 15. Germline V gene lookup returns CDR1 MGHDK and CDR2 SYGVNS. CDR3 bases: TGTGCCAGCAGTGCCACTAGCGGCAACTCGAAACCATCCTACGAGCAGTACTTC. Protein sequence: CASSATSGNSKPSYEQYF.